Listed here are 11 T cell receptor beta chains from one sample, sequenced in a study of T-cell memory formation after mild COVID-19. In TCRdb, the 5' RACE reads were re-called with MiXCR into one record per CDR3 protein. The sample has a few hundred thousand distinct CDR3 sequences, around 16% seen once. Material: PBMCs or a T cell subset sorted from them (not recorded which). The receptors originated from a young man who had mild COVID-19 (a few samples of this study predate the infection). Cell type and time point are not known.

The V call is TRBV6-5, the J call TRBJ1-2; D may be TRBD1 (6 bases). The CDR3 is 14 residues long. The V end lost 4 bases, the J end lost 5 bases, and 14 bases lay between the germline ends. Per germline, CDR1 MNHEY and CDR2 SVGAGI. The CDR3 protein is CASSWGGGDYGYTF. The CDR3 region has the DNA TGTGCCAGCAGTTGGGGGGGGGGCGATTATGGCTACACCTTC.

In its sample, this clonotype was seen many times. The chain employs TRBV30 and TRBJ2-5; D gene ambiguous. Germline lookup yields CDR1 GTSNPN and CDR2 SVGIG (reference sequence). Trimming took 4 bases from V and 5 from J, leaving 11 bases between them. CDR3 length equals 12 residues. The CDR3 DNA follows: TGTGCCTGGAATCCGATAGCCGAGACCCAGTACTTC. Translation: CAWNPIAETQYF.

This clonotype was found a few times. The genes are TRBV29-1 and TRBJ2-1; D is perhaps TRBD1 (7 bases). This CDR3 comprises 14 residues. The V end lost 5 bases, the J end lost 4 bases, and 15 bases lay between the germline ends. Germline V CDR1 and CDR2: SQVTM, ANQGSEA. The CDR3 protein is CSVRARGEYNEQFF. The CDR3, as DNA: TGCAGCGTTAGGGCCAGGGGGGAATACAATGAGCAGTTCTTC.

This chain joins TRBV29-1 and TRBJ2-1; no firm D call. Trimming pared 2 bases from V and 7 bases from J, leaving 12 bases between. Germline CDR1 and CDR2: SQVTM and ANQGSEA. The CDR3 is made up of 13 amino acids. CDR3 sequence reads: CSVEPFMGNEQFF. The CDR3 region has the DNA TGCAGCGTTGAACCGTTTATGGGAAATGAGCAGTTCTTC.

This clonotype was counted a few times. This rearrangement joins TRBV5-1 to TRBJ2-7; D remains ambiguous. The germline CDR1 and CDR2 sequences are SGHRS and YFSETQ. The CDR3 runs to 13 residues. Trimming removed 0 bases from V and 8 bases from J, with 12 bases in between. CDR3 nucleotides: TGCGCCAGCAGCTTGGCCCCGGATGGAAAGCAGTACGTC. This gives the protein CASSLAPDGKQYV.

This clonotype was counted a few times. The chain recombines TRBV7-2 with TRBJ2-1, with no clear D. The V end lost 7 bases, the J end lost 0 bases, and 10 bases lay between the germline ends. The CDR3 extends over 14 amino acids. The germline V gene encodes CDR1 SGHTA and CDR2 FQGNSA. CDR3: CASTLAGSYNEQFF. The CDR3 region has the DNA TGTGCCAGCACCCTGGCAGGCTCCTACAATGAGCAGTTCTTC.

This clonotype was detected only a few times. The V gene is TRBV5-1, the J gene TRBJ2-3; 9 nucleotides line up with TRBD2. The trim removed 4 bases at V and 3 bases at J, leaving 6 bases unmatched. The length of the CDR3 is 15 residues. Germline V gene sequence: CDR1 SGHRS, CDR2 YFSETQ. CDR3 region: CASSRAGGPTDTQYF. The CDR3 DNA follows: TGCGCCAGCAGCCGAGCGGGGGGCCCTACAGATACGCAGTATTTT. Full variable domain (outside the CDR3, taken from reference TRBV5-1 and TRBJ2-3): KAGVTQTPRYLIKTRGQQVTLSCSPISGHRSVSWYQQTPGQGLQFLFEYFSETQRNKGNFPGRFSGRQFSNSRSEMNVSTLELGDSALYLCASSRAGGPTDTQYFGPGTRLTVL.

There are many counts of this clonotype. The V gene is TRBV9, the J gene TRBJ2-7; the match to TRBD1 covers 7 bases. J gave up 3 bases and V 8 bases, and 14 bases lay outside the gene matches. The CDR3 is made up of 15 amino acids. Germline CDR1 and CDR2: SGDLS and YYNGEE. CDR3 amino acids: CAREGDSYGYYEQYF. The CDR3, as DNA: TGTGCCAGGGAAGGGGACAGCTATGGATACTACGAGCAGTACTTC.

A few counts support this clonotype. CDR3: CASSGLSSYNEQFF. The CDR3 DNA is TGTGCCAGCAGCGGCTTAAGCTCCTACAATGAGCAGTTCTTC. The V and J genes are TRBV9 and TRBJ2-1; D is unresolved. The CDR3 length is 14 residues. Per the germline V gene, CDR1 is SGDLS and CDR2 is YYNGEE. V gave up 3 bases and J gave up 0 bases, with 7 bases separating them.

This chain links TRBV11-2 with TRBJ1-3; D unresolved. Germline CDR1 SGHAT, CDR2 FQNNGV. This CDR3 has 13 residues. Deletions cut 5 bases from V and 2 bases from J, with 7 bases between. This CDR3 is CASSADPGNTIYF. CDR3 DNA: TGTGCCAGCAGCGCGGACCCTGGAAACACCATATATTTT.

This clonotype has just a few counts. The DNA for the CDR3 is TGTGCCAGCAGCACGTCGAGCTATGGCTACACCTTC. Translated, it gives CASSTSSYGYTF. V usage is TRBV28 and J usage is TRBJ1-2, with D uncertain. V was shortened by 6 bases and J by 4 bases, with 9 bases between the two germline ends. This CDR3 comprises 12 residues. The germline V gene has CDR1 MDHEN and CDR2 SYDVKM.